The 9 T cell receptor beta chains below come from one sample, sequenced in a study of technical replicates of blood from several donors. Some clones are missing from TCRdb's copy, which holds only in-frame ones; the method was immunoSEQ multiplex PCR. The table shows roughly 50,000 clones, with 93% occurring only once. The specimen was PBMCs. The receptor source for this set is a human donor in good health. Some clones in this sample may be carry-over from other donors' samples.

The chain is built from TRBV5-5 and TRBJ2-1; possible D gene TRBD1, 7 bases. Deletions cut 5 bases from V and 4 bases from J, with 22 bases between. Germline CDR1 reads SGHKS; CDR2 reads YYEKEE (reference sequence). The CDR3 has 17 amino acids. CDR3 residues: CASSYFSGGGGYNEQFF. CDR3 in DNA: TGTGCCAGCAGTTATTTCTCCGGAGGGGGCGGATACAATGAGCAGTTCTTC.

The count of this clone is one. This chain uses TRBV25-1 with TRBJ1-1; tentatively, D is TRBD1 (5 bases). Per the germline V gene, CDR1 is MGHDK and CDR2 is SYGVNS. The CDR3 has 12 residues. Trimming pared 5 bases from V and 6 bases from J, leaving 10 bases between. CDR3 bases: TGTGCCAGCAGTTGGGGGGTAGCTGAAGCTTTCTTT. Its translation is CASSWGVAEAFF.

The gene calls are TRBV5-1 and TRBJ1-3; D gene ambiguous. The CDR3 totals 15 residues. Trimming cost V 0 bases and J 0 bases, with 7 bases left between them. Germline CDR1 is SGHRS and CDR2 is YFSETQ. In DNA, the CDR3 is TGCGCCAGCAGCTTGGATAGCTTCTCTGGAAACACCATATATTTT. Translated, it gives CASSLDSFSGNTIYF.

This rearrangement joins TRBV29-1 to TRBJ2-7, with D perhaps matching TRBD1 (6 bases). Germline lookup yields CDR1 SQVTM and CDR2 ANQGSEA. The CDR3 contains 15 residues. Trimming pared 6 bases from V and 6 bases from J, leaving 24 bases between. CDR3 region: CSVQSTGSISREQYF. The CDR3, as DNA: TGCAGCGTACAATCTACAGGGTCCATATCACGCGAGCAGTACTTC.

V usage is TRBV7-6 and J usage is TRBJ2-1, with 11 bases fitting TRBD2. The CDR3 spans 16 residues. The germline V gene has CDR1 SGHVS and CDR2 FNYEAQ. The ends lost 5 bases at V and 3 bases at J; junction bases unmatched: 6. CDR3 in DNA: TGTGCCAGCAGCCCGGGACTAGCGGCTGACTACAATGAGCAGTTCTTC. Translation: CASSPGLAADYNEQFF.

The gene calls are TRBV5-6 and TRBJ1-3; 7 bases map to TRBD1. Germline CDR1 and CDR2: SGHDT and YYEEEE. CDR3 size: 17 residues. With V trimmed by 3 bases and J by 4 bases, 13 bases remained unmatched. The CDR3 DNA follows: TGTGCCAGCAGCTCCGAATCGACAGGGCGGCAAGGAAACACCATATATTTT. It yields the protein CASSSESTGRQGNTIYF.

V gene TRBV25-1 combines with J gene TRBJ2-7; weak D call: TRBD2 (6 bases). Germline CDR1 MGHDK, CDR2 SYGVNS. Trimming pared 3 bases from V and 3 bases from J, leaving 9 bases between. The CDR3 runs to 13 residues. This CDR3 is CASSEGGLYEQYF. The CDR3 DNA sequence: TGTGCCAGCAGTGAGGGGGGACTCTACGAGCAGTACTTC.

This chain joins TRBV29-1 and TRBJ2-1, with TRBD2 matching 9 bases. The CDR3 length is 15 residues. Per the germline V gene, CDR1 is SQVTM and CDR2 is ANQGSEA. Trimming cost V 2 bases and J 2 bases; bases outside gene matches: 4. CDR3 in DNA: TGCAGCGTTGAAAACCGCGGGGGGGCCTACAATGAGCAGTTCTTC. It encodes CSVENRGGAYNEQFF.

The chain uses TRBV18 and TRBJ2-7, with TRBD2 identical over 9 bases. The CDR3 has 14 residues. Germline V gives CDR1 KGHSH, CDR2 LQKENI. Trimming at V came to 0 bases and at J to 7 bases, leaving 4 bases not matched to a gene. This CDR3 reads CASSPPALAGEQYF. The CDR3 DNA is TGTGCCAGCTCACCACCGGCGCTAGCGGGGGAGCAGTACTTC.